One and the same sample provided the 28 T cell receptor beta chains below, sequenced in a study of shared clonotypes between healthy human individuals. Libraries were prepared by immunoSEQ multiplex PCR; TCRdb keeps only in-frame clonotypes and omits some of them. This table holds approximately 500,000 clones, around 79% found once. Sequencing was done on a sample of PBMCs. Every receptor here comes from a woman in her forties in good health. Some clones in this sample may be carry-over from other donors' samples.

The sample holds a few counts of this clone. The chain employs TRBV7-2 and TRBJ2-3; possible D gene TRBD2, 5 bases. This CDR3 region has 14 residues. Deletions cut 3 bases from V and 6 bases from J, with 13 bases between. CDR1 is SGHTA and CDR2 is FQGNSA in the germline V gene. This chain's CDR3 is CASSFSRSGDTQYF. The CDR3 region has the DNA TGTGCCAGCAGCTTTAGCAGATCGGGGGATACGCAGTATTTT.

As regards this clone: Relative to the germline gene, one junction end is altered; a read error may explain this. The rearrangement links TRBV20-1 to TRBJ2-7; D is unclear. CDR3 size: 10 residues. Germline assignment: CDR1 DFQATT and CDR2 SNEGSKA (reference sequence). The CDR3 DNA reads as TGCAGTGCTAGAGACCTGTCTCAGAACTTC. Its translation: CSARDLSQNF.

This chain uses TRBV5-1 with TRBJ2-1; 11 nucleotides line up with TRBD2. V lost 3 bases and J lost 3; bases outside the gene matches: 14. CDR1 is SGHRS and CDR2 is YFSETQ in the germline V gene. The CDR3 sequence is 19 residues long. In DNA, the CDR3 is TGCGCCAGCAGCTCGAATAGGTTGGCTAGCGGGAGGAGCTACAATGAGCAGTTCTTC. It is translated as CASSSNRLASGRSYNEQFF.

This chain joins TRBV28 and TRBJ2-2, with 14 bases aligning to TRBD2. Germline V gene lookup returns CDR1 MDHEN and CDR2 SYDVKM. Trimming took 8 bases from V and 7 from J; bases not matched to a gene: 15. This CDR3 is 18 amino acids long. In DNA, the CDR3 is TGTGCCAGCCCTATTCCCCGACTAGCGGGAGGGCCGGGCGGGGAGCTGTTTTTT. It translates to CASPIPRLAGGPGGELFF.

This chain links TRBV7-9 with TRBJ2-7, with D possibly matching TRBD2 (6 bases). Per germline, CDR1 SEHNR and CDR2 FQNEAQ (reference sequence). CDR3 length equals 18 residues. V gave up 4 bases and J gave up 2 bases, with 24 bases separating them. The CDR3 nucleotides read TGTGCCAGCAGCTATTGGGGGGTAAAAAGGACGGATCCCTACGAGCAGTACTTC. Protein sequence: CASSYWGVKRTDPYEQYF.

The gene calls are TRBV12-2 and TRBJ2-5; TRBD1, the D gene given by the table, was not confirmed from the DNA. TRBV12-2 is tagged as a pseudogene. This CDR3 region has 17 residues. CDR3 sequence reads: CASRLRGTESGGETQYF. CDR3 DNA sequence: TGTGCAAGTCGCTTACGTGGGACAGAGAGTGGCGGGGAGACCCAGTACTTC.

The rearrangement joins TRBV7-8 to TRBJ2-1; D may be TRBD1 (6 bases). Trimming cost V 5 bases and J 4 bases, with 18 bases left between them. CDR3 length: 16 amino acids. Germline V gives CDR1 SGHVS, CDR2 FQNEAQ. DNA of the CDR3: TGTGCCAGCAGCCCCCACACAGAAGGGGGATACAATGAGCAGTTCTTC. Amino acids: CASSPHTEGGYNEQFF.

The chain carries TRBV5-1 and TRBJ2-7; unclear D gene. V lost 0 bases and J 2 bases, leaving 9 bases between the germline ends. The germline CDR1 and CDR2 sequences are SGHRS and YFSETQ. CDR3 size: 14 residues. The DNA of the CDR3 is TGCGCCAGCAGCTTGGTTGGTCAGGCCTACGAGCAGTACTTC. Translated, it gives CASSLVGQAYEQYF.

The CDR3 spells CASSLQGAGEQYF. The CDR3 coding sequence is TGTGCCAGTTCGCTACAGGGGGCAGGCGAGCAGTACTTC. This chain connects TRBV2 to TRBJ2-7; 9 bases agree with TRBD1. Germline V CDR1 and CDR2: SNHLY, FYNNEI. V gave up 9 bases and J gave up 6 bases; unmatched junction bases: 9. This CDR3 is built from 13 residues. Complete variable domain (other parts from reference TRBV2 and TRBJ2-7): EPEVTQTPSHQVTQMGQEVILRCVPISNHLYFYWYRQILGQKVEFLVSFYNNEISEKSEIFDDQFSVERPDGSNFTLKIRSTKLEDSAMYFCASSLQGAGEQYFGPGTRLTVT.

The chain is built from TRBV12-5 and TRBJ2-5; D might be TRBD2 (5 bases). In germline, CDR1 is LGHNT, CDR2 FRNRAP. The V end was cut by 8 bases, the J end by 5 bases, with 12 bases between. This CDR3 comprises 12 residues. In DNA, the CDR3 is TGTGCTAGTTCGAGGGAGAGGGAGACCCAGTACTTC. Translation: CASSRERETQYF.

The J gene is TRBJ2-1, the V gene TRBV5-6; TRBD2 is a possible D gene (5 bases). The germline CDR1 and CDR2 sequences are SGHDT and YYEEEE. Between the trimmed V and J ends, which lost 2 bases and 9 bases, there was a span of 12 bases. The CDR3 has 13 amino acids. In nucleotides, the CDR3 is TGTGCCAGCAGCTTTGGGAGTTTGGGTGAGCAGTTCTTC. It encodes CASSFGSLGEQFF.

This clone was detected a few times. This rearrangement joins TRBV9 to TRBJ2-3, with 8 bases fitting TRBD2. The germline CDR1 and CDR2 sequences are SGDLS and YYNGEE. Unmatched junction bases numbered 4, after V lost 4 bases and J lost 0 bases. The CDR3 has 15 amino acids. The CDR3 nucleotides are TGTGCCAGCAGCTCCCGGGGGGGCAGCACAGATACGCAGTATTTT. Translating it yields CASSSRGGSTDTQYF.

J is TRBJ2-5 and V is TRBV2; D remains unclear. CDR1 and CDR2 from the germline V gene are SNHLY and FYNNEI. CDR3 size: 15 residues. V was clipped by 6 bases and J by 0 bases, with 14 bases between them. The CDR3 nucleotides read TGTGCCAGCAGCGCCCCTCCCTGGGACCAAGAGACCCAGTACTTC. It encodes CASSAPPWDQETQYF.

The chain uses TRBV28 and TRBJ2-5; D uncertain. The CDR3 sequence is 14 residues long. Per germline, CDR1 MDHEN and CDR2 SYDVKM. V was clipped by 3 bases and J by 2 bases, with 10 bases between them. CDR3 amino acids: CASSFQRPQETQYF. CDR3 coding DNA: TGTGCCAGCAGTTTTCAGAGACCTCAAGAGACCCAGTACTTC.

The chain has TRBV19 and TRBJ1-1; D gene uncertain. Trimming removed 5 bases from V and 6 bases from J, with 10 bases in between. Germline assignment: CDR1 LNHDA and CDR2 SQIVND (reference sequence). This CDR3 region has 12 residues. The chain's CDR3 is CASSGKTSEAFF. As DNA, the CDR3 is TGTGCCAGTAGTGGAAAAACATCTGAAGCTTTCTTT.

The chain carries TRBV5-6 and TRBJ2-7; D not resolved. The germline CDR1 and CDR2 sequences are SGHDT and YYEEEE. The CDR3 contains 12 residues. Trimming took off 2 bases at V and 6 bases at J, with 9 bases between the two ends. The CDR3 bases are TGTGCCAGCAGCTTTTGGAACACCGAGCAGTACTTC. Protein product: CASSFWNTEQYF.

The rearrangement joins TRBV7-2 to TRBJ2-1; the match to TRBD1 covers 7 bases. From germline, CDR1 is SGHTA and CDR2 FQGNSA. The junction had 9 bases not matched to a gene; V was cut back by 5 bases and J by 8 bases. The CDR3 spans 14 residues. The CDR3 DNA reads TGTGCCAGCAGCAGGACAGGAAAGTCACATGAGCAGTTCTTC. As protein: CASSRTGKSHEQFF.

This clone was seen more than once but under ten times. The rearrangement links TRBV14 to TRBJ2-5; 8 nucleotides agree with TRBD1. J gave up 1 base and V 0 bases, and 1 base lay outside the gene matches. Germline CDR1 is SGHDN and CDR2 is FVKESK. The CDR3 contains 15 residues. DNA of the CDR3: TGTGCCAGCAGCCAAGAACAGGGGGGCCAAGAGACCCAGTACTTC. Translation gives CASSQEQGGQETQYF.

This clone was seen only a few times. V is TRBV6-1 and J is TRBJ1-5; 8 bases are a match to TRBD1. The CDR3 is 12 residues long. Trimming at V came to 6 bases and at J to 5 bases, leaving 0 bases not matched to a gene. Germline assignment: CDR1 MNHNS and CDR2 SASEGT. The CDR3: CASRQGDQPQHF. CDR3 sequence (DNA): TGTGCCAGCAGACAGGGGGATCAGCCCCAGCATTTT.

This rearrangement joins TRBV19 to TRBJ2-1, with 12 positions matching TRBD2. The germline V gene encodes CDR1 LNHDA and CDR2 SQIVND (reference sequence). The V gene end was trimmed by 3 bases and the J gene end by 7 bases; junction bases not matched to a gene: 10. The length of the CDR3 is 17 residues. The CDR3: CASSMVASGRAGNEQFF. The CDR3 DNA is TGTGCCAGTAGTATGGTAGCTAGCGGGAGGGCAGGGAATGAGCAGTTCTTC. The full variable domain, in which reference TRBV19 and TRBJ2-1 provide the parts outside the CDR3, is DGGITQSPKYLFRKEGQNVTLSCEQNLNHDAMYWYRQDPGQGLRLIYYSQIVNDFQKGDIAEGYSVSREKKESFPLTVTSAQKNPTAFYLCASSMVASGRAGNEQFFGPGTRLTVL.

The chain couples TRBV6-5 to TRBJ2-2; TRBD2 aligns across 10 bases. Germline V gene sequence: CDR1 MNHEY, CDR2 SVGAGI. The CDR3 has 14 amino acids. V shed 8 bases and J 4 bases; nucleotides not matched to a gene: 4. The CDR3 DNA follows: TGTGCCAGCCAGACTAGCGGGTCCACCGGGGAGCTGTTTTTT. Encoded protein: CASQTSGSTGELFF.

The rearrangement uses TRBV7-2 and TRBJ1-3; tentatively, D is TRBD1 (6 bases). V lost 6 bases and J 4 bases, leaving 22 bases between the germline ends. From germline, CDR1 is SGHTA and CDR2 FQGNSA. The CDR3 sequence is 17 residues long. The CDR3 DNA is TGTGCCAGCAGTCGCAGGGGAGGCCCGTCTCCCGGAAACACCATATATTTT. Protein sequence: CASSRRGGPSPGNTIYF. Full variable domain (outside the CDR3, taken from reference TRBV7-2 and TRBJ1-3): GAGVSQSPSNKVTEKGKDVELRCDPISGHTALYWYRQSLGQGLEFLIYFQGNSAPDKSGLPSDRFSAERTGGSVSTLTIQRTQQEDSAVYLCASSRRGGPSPGNTIYFGEGSWLTVV.

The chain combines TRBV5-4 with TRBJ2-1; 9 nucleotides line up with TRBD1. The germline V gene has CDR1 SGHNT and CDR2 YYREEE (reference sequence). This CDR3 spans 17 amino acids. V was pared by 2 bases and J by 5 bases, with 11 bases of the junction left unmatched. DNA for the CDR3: TGTGCCAGCAGCTTCTACAGGGGGCTGAGCGGAAACAATGAGCAGTTCTTC. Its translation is CASSFYRGLSGNNEQFF.

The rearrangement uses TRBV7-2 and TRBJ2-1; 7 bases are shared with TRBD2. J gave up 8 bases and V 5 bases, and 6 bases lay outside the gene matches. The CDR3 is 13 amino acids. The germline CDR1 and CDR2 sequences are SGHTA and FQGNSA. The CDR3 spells CASSPSGIYEQFF. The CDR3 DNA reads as TGTGCCAGCAGCCCGAGCGGGATTTATGAGCAGTTCTTC.

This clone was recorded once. The CDR3 sequence is CASSSEQGWVSGNTIYF. For the CDR3, the DNA is TGTGCCAGCAGCTCCGAACAGGGATGGGTCTCTGGAAACACCATATATTTT. The chain recombines TRBV7-9 with TRBJ1-3; maybe TRBD1 (6 bases). V was clipped by 4 bases and J by 0 bases, with 16 bases between them. The CDR3 loop spans 17 amino acids. Per germline, CDR1 SEHNR and CDR2 FQNEAQ (reference sequence).

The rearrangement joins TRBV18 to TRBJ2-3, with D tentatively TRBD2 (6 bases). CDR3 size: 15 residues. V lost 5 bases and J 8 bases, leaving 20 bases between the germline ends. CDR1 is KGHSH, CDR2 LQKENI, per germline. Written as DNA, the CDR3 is TGTGCCAGCTCAAGCCGGGACTCCAAGTCGGGTACGCAGTATTTT. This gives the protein CASSSRDSKSGTQYF.

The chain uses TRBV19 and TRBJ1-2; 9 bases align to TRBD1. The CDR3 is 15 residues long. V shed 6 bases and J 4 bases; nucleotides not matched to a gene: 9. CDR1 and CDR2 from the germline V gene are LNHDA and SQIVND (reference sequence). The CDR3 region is CASRGQGAQFYGYTF. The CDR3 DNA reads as TGTGCCAGTAGGGGACAGGGCGCGCAGTTCTATGGCTACACCTTC.

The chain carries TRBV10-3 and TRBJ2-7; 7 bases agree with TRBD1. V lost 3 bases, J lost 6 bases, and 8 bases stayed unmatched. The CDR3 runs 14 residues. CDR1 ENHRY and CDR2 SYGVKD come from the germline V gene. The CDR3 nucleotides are TGTGCCATCAGTGACACAGGGGTACTAAGCGAGCAGTACTTC. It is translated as CAISDTGVLSEQYF.